The sequence of this T cell receptor (beta chain) was determined in a study of response to subunit inactivated influenza vaccine. Broader study findings: The authors proposed limited new T cell recruitment per seasonal influenza vaccination.

This clonotype was observed a few times. Its matching antigen is unknown. Each CDR3 protein is one row after TCRdb ran MiXCR on the RT-PCR reads. The data contain approximately 480,000 distinct CDR3 sequences, approximately 11% of them singletons. The sample was PBMCs from blood, taken around seven weeks after vaccination. The sequence derives from a man aged 45-65 years who received an inactivated influenza vaccine.

In DNA form, the CDR3 reads TGTGCCAGCAGCTTGGATCAGGGGAGCAACGAGCAGTACTTC. It translates to CASSLDQGSNEQYF. The V call is TRBV5-5, the J call TRBJ2-7; D is perhaps TRBD1 (6 bases). This CDR3 is 14 amino acids long. Germline values: CDR1 SGHKS, CDR2 YYEKEE (reference sequence). V dropped 0 bases and J dropped 5 bases, with 12 bases sitting between them.